What follows are 32 T cell receptor beta chains derived from one specimen sequenced in a study of patients and donors after allogeneic stem cell transplantation. Via MiXCR, TCRdb re-called the RT-PCR reads, giving one row per CDR3 protein. The sample has about a million distinct CDR3 sequences, roughly 17% seen once. Sample: blood, either unsorted or a sorted T cell fraction (not recorded which). The receptors stem from a human donor who was either an allogeneic HSCT recipient or a stem cell or donor lymphocyte infusion donor (not recorded which). It is not recorded whose cells these are; they may come from a transplant donor.

This clonotype was seen once. The CDR3 DNA reads as TGTGCCAGCAGCATCCTACAGGGGGCAAATTCACCCCTCCACTTT. Protein: CASSILQGANSPLHF. The chain combines TRBV7-2 with TRBJ1-6; 9 nucleotides agree with TRBD1. This CDR3 region has 15 residues. Germline trimming cut 5 bases from V and 7 bases from J; bases unmatched to any gene: 6. Germline-derived CDR1 and CDR2 are SGHTA and FQGNSA.

The chain employs TRBV7-9 and TRBJ1-1, with D possibly being TRBD1 (6 bases). The germline V gene encodes CDR1 SEHNR and CDR2 FQNEAQ (reference sequence). V dropped 5 bases and J dropped 10 bases, with 17 bases sitting between them. The CDR3 covers 13 residues. The chain's CDR3 is CASSHPGGTTAFF. CDR3 sequence (DNA): TGTGCCAGCAGCCACCCCGGTGGGACAACAGCTTTCTTT.

The chain joins TRBV10-3 to TRBJ2-1; the match to TRBD2 covers 12 bases. This CDR3 contains 15 residues. V lost 6 bases, J lost 5 bases, and 5 bases stayed unmatched. Germline V lookup: CDR1 ENHRY, CDR2 SYGVKD. The CDR3 spells CAISGLAGIDNEQFF. For the CDR3, the DNA is TGTGCCATCAGCGGACTAGCGGGGATAGACAATGAGCAGTTCTTC.

This clonotype was counted only a few times. V is TRBV5-1 and J is TRBJ2-2; TRBD2 is a possible D gene (5 bases). Germline values: CDR1 SGHRS, CDR2 YFSETQ. The V and J ends lost 7 bases and 5 bases respectively, with 18 bases between them. The CDR3 runs 15 residues. The CDR3 is CASQEDPSPTGELFF. The CDR3 DNA follows: TGCGCCAGCCAGGAGGACCCCAGCCCTACCGGGGAGCTGTTTTTT.

Turning to this clonotype: At one boundary the junction diverges from the germline segment, which might be a read error. The V and J genes are TRBV20-1 and TRBJ2-3; no firm D call. This CDR3 is built from 14 residues. From germline, CDR1 is DFQATT and CDR2 SNEGSKA (reference sequence). CDR3 loop: CSASSAPVGPSGFF. CDR3 in DNA: TGCAGTGCTAGTAGTGCCCCCGTCGGCCCCTCCGGATTTTTT.

This clonotype showed up just a few times. The chain uses TRBV9 and TRBJ1-3, with D uncertain. Trimming pared 3 bases from V and 0 bases from J, leaving 13 bases between. This CDR3 contains 16 residues. CDR1 SGDLS and CDR2 YYNGEE come from the germline V gene. The CDR3 sequence is CASSATRRSSGNTIYF. In DNA form, the CDR3 reads TGTGCCAGCAGCGCAACGAGACGGAGCTCTGGAAACACCATATATTTT.

This chain connects TRBV7-9 to TRBJ2-1; 8 bases are a match to TRBD2. Germline trimming cut 4 bases from V and 2 bases from J; bases unmatched to any gene: 7. The CDR3 consists of 16 residues. CDR1 and CDR2 (germline): SEHNR, FQNEAQ (reference sequence). The CDR3 sequence is CASSYAGTRTYNEQFF. Written as DNA, the CDR3 is TGTGCCAGCAGCTACGCCGGGACTAGGACCTACAATGAGCAGTTCTTC.

This clonotype showed up many times. The chain is built from TRBV7-9 and TRBJ1-5, with 11 positions matching TRBD1. Germline V lookup: CDR1 SEHNR, CDR2 FQNEAQ (reference sequence). V was clipped by 5 bases and J by 2 bases; unmatched bases: 2. The CDR3 is made up of 15 amino acids. The CDR3 region has the DNA TGTGCCAGCAGCCCGGGACAGGGGGGCAATCAGCCCCAGCATTTT. This gives the protein CASSPGQGGNQPQHF.

This clonotype was seen ten or more times. CDR3 DNA: TGCAGCGTTGGGCAGGACTCACGGCAAGCTTTCTTT. This gives the protein CSVGQDSRQAFF. The chain joins TRBV29-1 to TRBJ1-1, with D unclear. Germline-derived CDR1 and CDR2 are SQVTM and ANQGSEA. Trimming took 4 bases from V and 9 from J, leaving 15 bases between them. CDR3 length: 12 residues.

CDR3: CASSPDVSFYEQYF. The CDR3 DNA reads as TGTGCCAGCAGCCCGGACGTATCATTCTACGAGCAGTACTTC. The rearrangement joins TRBV5-5 to TRBJ2-7; the D is unclear. This CDR3 has 14 residues. Germline V gene sequence: CDR1 SGHKS, CDR2 YYEKEE (reference sequence). Trimming cost V 4 bases and J 3 bases, with 14 bases left between them.

This clonotype has just a few counts. The CDR3 bases are TGCGCCAGCAGCTCTCCGACTAGTGGCCATGAGCAGTTCTTC. It yields the protein CASSSPTSGHEQFF. The genes are TRBV5-1 and TRBJ2-1; D is perhaps TRBD2 (6 bases). CDR3 length equals 14 residues. CDR1 is SGHRS and CDR2 is YFSETQ in the germline V gene. The V end was cut by 3 bases, the J end by 8 bases, with 15 bases between.

There are many counts of this clonotype. One junction end disagrees with the germline gene, perhaps due to a read error. The chain links TRBV5-1 to TRBJ1-1, with no clear D. CDR3 size: 13 residues. Per the germline V gene, CDR1 is SGHRS and CDR2 is YFSETQ. The CDR3 nucleotides read TGTGCCAGCAGCGTAACGGGGAACACTGAAGCTTTCTTT. As protein: CASSVTGNTEAFF.

The table lists this clonotype with a few counts. The chain couples TRBV29-1 to TRBJ2-1; perhaps TRBD2 as D (5 bases). Germline assignment: CDR1 SQVTM and CDR2 ANQGSEA. The CDR3 extends over 15 amino acids. The V end lost 5 bases, the J end lost 3 bases, and 17 bases lay between the germline ends. CDR3 bases: TGCAGCGTTTCAGGTCGCGGGCCTAACTACAATGAGCAGTTCTTC. Protein product: CSVSGRGPNYNEQFF.

A few counts support this clonotype. The chain has TRBV20-1 and TRBJ2-1, with 12 nucleotides matching TRBD2. The CDR3 covers 15 residues. CDR1 is DFQATT and CDR2 is SNEGSKA in the germline V gene (reference sequence). V shed 7 bases and J 4 bases; nucleotides not matched to a gene: 8. CDR3 DNA: TGCAGTGTCCTTCCTAGCGGGGGGGGTTACAATGAGCAGTTCTTC. Translating it yields CSVLPSGGGYNEQFF.

This chain links TRBV7-3 with TRBJ2-4; 8 positions agree with TRBD2. Germline V CDR1 and CDR2: SGHTA, FQGTGA. The V and J ends lost 2 bases and 1 base, in that order; junction bases with no gene match: 4. This CDR3 is 16 amino acids long. The CDR3 DNA follows: TGTGCCAGCAGCTTATACCCGGGAGGGGCCAAAAACATTCAGTACTTC. This codes for CASSLYPGGAKNIQYF.

J is TRBJ2-5 and V is TRBV2, with 9 bases aligning to TRBD2. The CDR3 covers 15 residues. In germline, CDR1 is SNHLY, CDR2 FYNNEI. The V gene end was trimmed by 5 bases and the J gene end by 0 bases; junction bases not matched to a gene: 4. The CDR3 protein is CASSLAGMYQETQYF. The DNA for the CDR3 is TGTGCCAGCAGTCTAGCGGGGATGTACCAAGAGACCCAGTACTTC.

This sequence joins TRBV2 and TRBJ2-2; no reliable D call. Germline-derived CDR1 and CDR2 are SNHLY and FYNNEI. Trimming removed 8 bases at V and 6 bases at J, with 13 bases between. The CDR3 is 13 residues long. CDR3 coding DNA: TGTGCCAGCCTGACCCAGATGGCCGGGGAGCTGTTTTTT. Protein product: CASLTQMAGELFF.

This chain uses TRBV30 with TRBJ1-2; D might be TRBD1 (5 bases). The CDR3 totals 12 residues. From germline, CDR1 is GTSNPN and CDR2 SVGIG (reference sequence). The ends were cut back, 0 bases at V and 5 bases at J, with 7 bases in the middle. CDR3 nucleotides: TGTGCCTGGAGTGTATCAGGGTATGGCTACACCTTC. Protein sequence: CAWSVSGYGYTF.

This sequence joins TRBV9 and TRBJ2-5, with TRBD2 matching 11 bases. The CDR3 contains 17 residues. V gave up 0 bases and J gave up 5 bases; unmatched junction bases: 9. Per the germline V gene, CDR1 is SGDLS and CDR2 is YYNGEE. CDR3 sequence: CASSVGATSGGGETQYF. CDR3 coding DNA: TGTGCCAGCAGCGTAGGTGCCACTAGCGGGGGAGGTGAGACCCAGTACTTC.

This clonotype was observed a few times. This sequence joins TRBV5-1 and TRBJ2-3, with 10 nucleotides matching TRBD2. CDR3 size: 16 residues. In germline, CDR1 is SGHRS, CDR2 YFSETQ. Losses at the gene ends were 0 bases for V and 3 bases for J; bases not matched to a gene: 4. DNA for the CDR3: TGCGCCAGCAGCTTGGTTCGGACTAGCGGAACAGATACGCAGTATTTT. Residues: CASSLVRTSGTDTQYF.

This clonotype was seen a few times. V gene TRBV7-9 combines with J gene TRBJ1-2; 11 nucleotides agree with TRBD1. Germline V CDR1 and CDR2: SEHNR, FQNEAQ (reference sequence). After removal of 2 bases from V and 8 bases from J, the junction contained 10 bases not matched to a gene. This CDR3 is built from 16 residues. This CDR3 reads CASSLLGQGALGGYTF. CDR3 in DNA: TGTGCCAGCAGCTTACTCGGACAGGGGGCTTTGGGAGGCTACACCTTC.

The chain recombines TRBV20-1 with TRBJ1-4; TRBD1 is a possible D gene (5 bases). Trimming took off 3 bases at V and 5 bases at J, with 19 bases between the two ends. From germline, CDR1 is DFQATT and CDR2 SNEGSKA (reference sequence). The CDR3 runs to 16 residues. The CDR3 DNA reads TGCAGTGCTAGGCCCCCGGGGGGGAAGAGCAATGAAAAACTGTTTTTT. It is translated as CSARPPGGKSNEKLFF.

This clonotype has just a few counts. The chain is built from TRBV11-2 and TRBJ2-7; tentatively, D is TRBD2 (6 bases). Per germline, CDR1 SGHAT and CDR2 FQNNGV. CDR3 length: 14 residues. V dropped 4 bases and J dropped 0 bases, with 10 bases sitting between them. CDR3 sequence: CASSYQGGSYEQYF. CDR3 bases: TGTGCCAGCAGCTATCAGGGAGGCTCCTACGAGCAGTACTTC.

J is TRBJ1-5 and V is TRBV20-1; a possible D gene is TRBD1 (5 bases). Between the trimmed V and J ends, which lost 3 bases and 1 base, there was a span of 13 bases. Germline CDR1 reads DFQATT; CDR2 reads SNEGSKA (reference sequence). CDR3 size: 15 residues. As DNA, the CDR3 is TGCAGTGCTAGGCTTGGGACGGACAGCAATCAGCCCCAGCATTTT. Translated: CSARLGTDSNQPQHF.

This clonotype was detected many times. The chain links TRBV5-1 to TRBJ1-2; D ambiguous. Germline V gene sequence: CDR1 SGHRS, CDR2 YFSETQ. There are 14 residues in the CDR3. V lost 0 bases to trimming and J lost 3 bases, with 9 bases between them. Here the CDR3 DNA reads TGCGCCAGCAGCTTGGCAACGGACTACTATGGCTACACCTTC. Translation: CASSLATDYYGYTF.

About this clonotype itself: A single base separates this from a much larger clone, so it may be a read error. The chain links TRBV12-3 or TRBV12-4 to TRBJ2-7, with D unresolved. Trimming removed 8 bases at V and 1 base at J, with 9 bases between. CDR3 size: 12 residues. CDR3 loop: CASQYSSYEQYF. For the CDR3, the DNA is TGTGCCAGCCAGTACAGTTCCTACGAGCAGTACTTC.

This clonotype was seen a few times. DNA for the CDR3: TGCGCCAGCAGCCCTGCGTCCGGGGCTAGGAGGAAATCTGGGGCCAACGTCCTGACTTTC. Amino acids: CASSPASGARRKSGANVLTF. The J gene is TRBJ2-6, the V gene TRBV4-3, with D perhaps TRBD1 or TRBD2 (5 bases each). The CDR3 sequence is 20 residues long. In germline, CDR1 is LGHNA, CDR2 YSLEER. Deletions cut 4 bases from V and 1 base from J, with 23 bases between.

This clonotype was seen a handful of times. The gene calls are TRBV4-1 and TRBJ2-3, with 9 nucleotides matching TRBD2. Germline trimming cut 2 bases from V and 5 bases from J; bases unmatched to any gene: 11. This CDR3 contains 17 residues. Germline values: CDR1 MGHRA, CDR2 YSYEKL. The CDR3 reads CASSQLIAGDREDTQYF. As DNA, the CDR3 is TGCGCCAGCAGCCAATTGATAGCGGGGGATCGAGAAGATACGCAGTATTTT.

V and J are TRBV4-1 and TRBJ2-7; D is uncertain. Between the trimmed V and J ends, which lost 3 bases and 3 bases, there was a span of 21 bases. The germline V gene encodes CDR1 MGHRA and CDR2 YSYEKL. The CDR3 length is 17 residues. The CDR3 loop reads CASSQPRLPKKLYEQYF. CDR3 sequence (DNA): TGCGCCAGCAGCCAGCCCAGACTCCCGAAGAAACTCTACGAGCAGTACTTC.

There are a few counts of this clonotype. This sequence joins TRBV29-1 and TRBJ2-3; D is perhaps TRBD2 (5 bases). The CDR3 is made up of 14 amino acids. The germline V gene has CDR1 SQVTM and CDR2 ANQGSEA. The V end lost 2 bases, the J end lost 4 bases, and 13 bases lay between the germline ends. As DNA, the CDR3 is TGCAGCGTTGAATCCAGCAAGGGAGCAGATACGCAGTATTTT. It is translated as CSVESSKGADTQYF.

This clonotype was seen a few times. The gene calls are TRBV19 and TRBJ2-2; TRBD2 agrees at 7 bases. The germline CDR1 and CDR2 sequences are LNHDA and SQIVND (reference sequence). The CDR3 has 14 residues. V was pared by 3 bases and J by 8 bases, with 6 bases of the junction left unmatched. The CDR3 reads CASSMVSGSGELFF. The CDR3 DNA reads TGTGCCAGTAGTATGGTTAGCGGGTCTGGGGAGCTGTTTTTT.

The chain employs TRBV24-1 and TRBJ2-2; the D is unclear. Looked up from germline, CDR1 is KGHDR and CDR2 is SFDVKD. The CDR3 contains 12 residues. V lost 4 bases, J lost 6 bases, and 5 bases lay in between. The CDR3, as DNA: TGTGCCACCAGTGACCCTGCCGGGGAGCTGTTTTTT. Its translation: CATSDPAGELFF.